A single T cell receptor (beta chain) is shown here with its context. As yet, its antigen is unknown. These data come from a study of shared clonotypes between healthy human individuals. Study outcomes and limitations: What rarefaction showed was incomplete sorted-subset sequencing despite large depth.

Data came from immunoSEQ multiplex PCR; TCRdb stores just in-frame clones and leaves some out. The sample shows 1,400,000 or so clones, just under 99% of them seen only once. V was pared by 4 bases and J by 7 bases, with 16 bases between. Germline V lookup: CDR1 SGHAT, CDR2 FQNNGV. This CDR3 spans 15 amino acids. Sequenced sample: naive CD4+ T cells sorted from blood. Subset given: CD45RA+ positively selected. J is TRBJ1-4 and V is TRBV11-2, with D unresolved. The sequence was collected from a man aged 30 to 45 in good health. The DNA of the CDR3 is TGTGCCAGCAGCTCCGCAGTGAGGTGGGGTGAAAAACTGTTTTTT. Residues: CASSSAVRWGEKLFF.